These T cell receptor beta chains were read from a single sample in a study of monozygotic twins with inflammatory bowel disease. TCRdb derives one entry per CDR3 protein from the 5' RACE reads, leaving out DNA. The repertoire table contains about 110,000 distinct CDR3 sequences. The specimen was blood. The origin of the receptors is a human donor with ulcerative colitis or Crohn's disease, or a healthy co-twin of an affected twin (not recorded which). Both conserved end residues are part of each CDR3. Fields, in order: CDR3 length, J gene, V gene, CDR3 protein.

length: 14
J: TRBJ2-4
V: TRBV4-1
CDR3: CASSLSSGRNIQYF

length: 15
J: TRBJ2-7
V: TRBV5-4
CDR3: CASSFGLAASYEQYF

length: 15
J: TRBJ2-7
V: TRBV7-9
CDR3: CASSSEAAQPYEQYF

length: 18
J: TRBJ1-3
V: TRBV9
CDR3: CASSIDGRTGTTGNTIYF

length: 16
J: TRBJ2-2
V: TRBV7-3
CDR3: CASSSRARANTGELFF

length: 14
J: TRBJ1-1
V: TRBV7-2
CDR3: CASSLGDINTEAFF

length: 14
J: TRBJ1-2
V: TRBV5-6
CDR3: CASSLRQVNYGYTF

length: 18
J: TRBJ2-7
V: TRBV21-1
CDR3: CASSKEVTCGSLPYEQYF

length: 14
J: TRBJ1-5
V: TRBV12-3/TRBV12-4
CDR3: CASSSGHRGQPQHF

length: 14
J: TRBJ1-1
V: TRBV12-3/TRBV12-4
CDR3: CASSLDRGGTEAFF

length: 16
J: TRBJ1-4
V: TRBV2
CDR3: CASSDQVTGGNEKLFF

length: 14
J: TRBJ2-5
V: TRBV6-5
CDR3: CASSYSSRGETQYF

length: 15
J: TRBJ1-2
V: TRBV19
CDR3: CASSIDRSGLRGYTF

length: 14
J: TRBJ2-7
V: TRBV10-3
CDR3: CAISEDREAHEQYF

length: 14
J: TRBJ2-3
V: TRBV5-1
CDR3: CASSLAGGGDTQYF

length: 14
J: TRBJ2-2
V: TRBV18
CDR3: CASSPPTNTGELFF

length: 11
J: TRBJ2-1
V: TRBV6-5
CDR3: CASTSGNEQFF

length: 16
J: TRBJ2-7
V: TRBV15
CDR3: CATSQDWDREFYEQYF

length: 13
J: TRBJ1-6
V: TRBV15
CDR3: CATSTQGNSPLHF

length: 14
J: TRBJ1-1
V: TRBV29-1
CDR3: CSVKQGADDTEAFF

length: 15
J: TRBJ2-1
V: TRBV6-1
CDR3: CASHRGGGGYNEQFF

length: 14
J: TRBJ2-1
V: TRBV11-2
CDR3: CASSSAGGLNEQFF

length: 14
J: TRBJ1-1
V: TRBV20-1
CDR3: CSAPRQGGFTEAFF

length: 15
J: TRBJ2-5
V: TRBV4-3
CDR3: CASSQGLAGRETQYF

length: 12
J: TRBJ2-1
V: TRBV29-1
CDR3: CSVDPVGNEQFF

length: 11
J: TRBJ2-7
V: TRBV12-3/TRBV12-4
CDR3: CASGMQYEQYF

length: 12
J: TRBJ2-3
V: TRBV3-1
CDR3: CASRRGADTQYF

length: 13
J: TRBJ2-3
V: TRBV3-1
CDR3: CASSRDFSDTQYF

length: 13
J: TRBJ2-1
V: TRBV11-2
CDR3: CASAAGPLYGQFF

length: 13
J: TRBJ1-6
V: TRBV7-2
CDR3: CASSLPSVLPLHF